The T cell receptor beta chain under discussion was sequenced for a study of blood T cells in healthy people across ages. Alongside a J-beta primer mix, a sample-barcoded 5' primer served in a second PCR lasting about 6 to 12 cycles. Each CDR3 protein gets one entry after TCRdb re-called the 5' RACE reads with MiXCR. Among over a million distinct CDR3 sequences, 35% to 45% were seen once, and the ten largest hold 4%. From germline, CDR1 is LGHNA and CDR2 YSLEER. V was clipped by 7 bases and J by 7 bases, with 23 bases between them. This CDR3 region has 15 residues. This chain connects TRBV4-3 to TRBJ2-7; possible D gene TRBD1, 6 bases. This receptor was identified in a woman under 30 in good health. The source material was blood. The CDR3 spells CASTPGQLNYNEQYF. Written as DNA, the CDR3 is TGCGCCAGCACGCCTGGACAGCTCAACTACAATGAGCAGTACTTC.